These 18 T cell receptor beta chains came from one sample sequenced in a study of shared clonotypes between healthy human individuals (dated by TCRdb to 2018 to 2020). The method was the immunoSEQ multiplex PCR assay. TCRdb provides this immuneACCESS table in a form limited to in-frame rearrangements. Some clones are lacking; in checked studies, under half of them reflect an unresolved V gene, and why the rest are absent is not known. The sample has about 2 million clones on record, about 95% of them singletons. Clones ranked in the top ten supply more than 0.95% of the sample. CD8 naive samples consisted of CD45RO-negative cells that were positively selected for CCR7, yielding a CD45RA+CCR7+ population without TemRA cells. The sample comprised naive CD8+ T cells sorted from blood. The cell subset or site label corresponds to: CD45RA+CCR7+. The receptors shown here come from a man between 18 and 35 years old in good health.

This clone was seen once. This chain joins TRBV14 and TRBJ2-1; the match to TRBD1 covers 9 bases. There are 13 residues in the CDR3. V gave up 4 bases and J gave up 9 bases; unmatched junction bases: 4. Germline V gene lookup returns CDR1 SGHDN and CDR2 FVKESK. The CDR3 DNA reads TGTGCCAGCAGCCCGACAGGGGGGGTTGAGCAGTTCTTC. Its protein product is CASSPTGGVEQFF.

This rearrangement joins TRBV5-4 to TRBJ2-6; D uncertain. This CDR3 contains 18 residues. Between the trimmed V and J ends, which lost 0 bases and 2 bases, there was a span of 15 bases. The germline V gene has CDR1 SGHNT and CDR2 YYREEE (reference sequence). The CDR3 region is CASSLEAGFGTGANVLTF. The CDR3 DNA reads TGTGCCAGCAGCTTGGAGGCAGGTTTTGGGACTGGGGCCAACGTCCTGACTTTC.

In its sample, this clone was seen once. The J gene is TRBJ1-6, the V gene TRBV19; D unclear. V was cut by 5 bases and J by 3 bases, with 11 bases left in between. The CDR3 is made up of 15 amino acids. Germline loops: CDR1 LNHDA, CDR2 SQIVND (reference sequence). CDR3 nucleotide sequence: TGTGCCAGTAGTCAGCGGACGAACTATAATTCACCCCTCCACTTT. This codes for CASSQRTNYNSPLHF.

The rearrangement joins TRBV15 to TRBJ2-2; unclear D gene. V lost 8 bases, J lost 3 bases, and 7 bases lay in between. CDR1 and CDR2 (germline): LNHNV, YYDKDF (reference sequence). The CDR3 sequence is 12 residues long. This CDR3 reads CATAADTGELFF. The CDR3, as DNA: TGTGCCACCGCCGCGGACACCGGGGAGCTGTTTTTT.

V usage is TRBV4-1 and J usage is TRBJ1-3; 9 nucleotides align to TRBD1. This CDR3 spans 18 amino acids. Germline V gene sequence: CDR1 MGHRA, CDR2 YSYEKL. The trim removed 6 bases at V and 4 bases at J, leaving 16 bases unmatched. CDR3 loop: CASSFQPGQGLAGNTIYF. CDR3 DNA sequence: TGCGCCAGCAGTTTCCAACCGGGACAGGGACTAGCAGGAAACACCATATATTTT.

The chain is built from TRBV19 and TRBJ1-2; D is possibly TRBD1 (5 bases). Germline CDR1 and CDR2: LNHDA and SQIVND (reference sequence). The CDR3 spans 15 residues. V was trimmed by 4 bases and J by 4 bases, leaving 16 bases between them. CDR3 in DNA: TGTGCCAGTAGTAGGGGCAGGGAGATGCTCTATGGCTACACCTTC. Translating it yields CASSRGREMLYGYTF. Variable domain in full (rest from reference TRBV19 and TRBJ1-2): DGGITQSPKYLFRKEGQNVTLSCEQNLNHDAMYWYRQDPGQGLRLIYYSQIVNDFQKGDIAEGYSVSREKKESFPLTVTSAQKNPTAFYLCASSRGREMLYGYTFGSGTRLTVV.

This rearrangement joins TRBV5-6 to TRBJ2-3; D is perhaps TRBD2 (5 bases). The CDR3 length is 13 residues. Germline V lookup: CDR1 SGHDT, CDR2 YYEEEE. V was shortened by 3 bases and J by 5 bases, with 10 bases between the two germline ends. The CDR3 sequence: CASSSESGDTQYF. The CDR3 DNA sequence: TGTGCCAGCAGCTCCGAAAGCGGAGATACGCAGTATTTT.

The V gene is TRBV7-9, the J gene TRBJ1-2, with 7 positions matching TRBD1. The CDR3 spans 13 residues. Trimming removed 10 bases from V and 2 bases from J; junction bases left unmatched: 7. The germline CDR1 and CDR2 sequences are SEHNR and FQNEAQ (reference sequence). Here the CDR3 DNA reads TGTGCCATCCCCGGACAGGCCAACTATGGCTACACCTTC. Its translation is CAIPGQANYGYTF.

The chain employs TRBV7-9 and TRBJ2-5; D gene unclear. V was pared by 2 bases and J by 3 bases, with 7 bases between. Germline lookup yields CDR1 SEHNR and CDR2 FQNEAQ (reference sequence). CDR3 size: 13 residues. This CDR3 reads CASSLMGKETQYF. The CDR3, as DNA: TGTGCCAGCAGCTTAATGGGGAAAGAGACCCAGTACTTC.

This chain joins TRBV2 and TRBJ1-3; D gene ambiguous. V was pared by 8 bases and J by 0 bases, with 8 bases between. Germline assignment: CDR1 SNHLY and CDR2 FYNNEI. The CDR3 covers 13 residues. The CDR3 DNA reads TGTGCCAGCGGACCCAGCTCTGGAAACACCATATATTTT. Encoded protein: CASGPSSGNTIYF.

The V and J genes are TRBV2 and TRBJ2-7; D remains ambiguous. Germline CDR1 SNHLY, CDR2 FYNNEI. Deletions cut 1 base from V and 2 bases from J, with 12 bases between. This CDR3 region has 15 residues. The CDR3: CASSEGAENTYEQYF. The CDR3 nucleotides read TGTGCCAGCAGTGAAGGGGCAGAGAACACCTACGAGCAGTACTTC.

Concerning this clone itself: Other DNA variants within this sample encode the same CDR3. This chain connects TRBV7-9 to TRBJ1-4; D is unclear. The germline V gene has CDR1 SEHNR and CDR2 FQNEAQ (reference sequence). Trimming shortened V by 2 bases and J by 8 bases, and 6 bases separated the two germline ends. This CDR3 comprises 12 residues. The CDR3 DNA follows: TGTGCCAGCAGCTTACCGGGGGAAAAACTGTTTTTT. It specifies CASSLPGEKLFF.

The CDR3 loop reads CASSQVRGPGEQYF. CDR3 bases: TGCGCCAGCAGCCAAGTGAGGGGGCCGGGAGAGCAGTACTTC. The gene calls are TRBV4-1 and TRBJ2-7; TRBD1 matches 7 bases. The CDR3 totals 14 residues. Germline-derived CDR1 and CDR2 are MGHRA and YSYEKL. After removal of 1 base from V and 7 bases from J, the junction contained 7 bases not matched to a gene.

The V gene is TRBV7-9, the J gene TRBJ2-7, with D perhaps matching TRBD2 (6 bases). This CDR3 is 14 amino acids long. The V and J ends lost 3 bases and 5 bases respectively, with 14 bases between them. Germline V gene data show CDR1 as SEHNR and CDR2 as FQNEAQ (reference sequence). The CDR3 loop is CASSFEREAHEQYF. The CDR3 coding sequence is TGTGCCAGCAGCTTTGAGAGGGAGGCCCACGAGCAGTACTTC.

The chain carries TRBV5-1 and TRBJ2-3, with D perhaps TRBD1 (6 bases). CDR1 and CDR2 from the germline V gene are SGHRS and YFSETQ. Trimming took off 4 bases at V and 3 bases at J, with 12 bases between the two ends. The CDR3 extends over 14 amino acids. This CDR3 reads CASSTTGRTDTQYF. The CDR3 region has the DNA TGCGCCAGCAGCACAACAGGGCGGACAGATACGCAGTATTTT.

J is TRBJ1-5 and V is TRBV10-3; 7 nucleotides match TRBD1. The germline V gene has CDR1 ENHRY and CDR2 SYGVKD. This CDR3 region has 13 residues. V shed 7 bases, J shed 4 bases, and the junction held 4 bases outside the gene matches. The CDR3: CAIKGDSNQPQHF. Here the CDR3 DNA reads TGTGCCATCAAAGGGGACAGTAATCAGCCCCAGCATTTT.

The chain combines TRBV4-1 with TRBJ1-1; 8 bases line up with TRBD1. The germline CDR1 and CDR2 sequences are MGHRA and YSYEKL. V was clipped by 3 bases and J by 1 base; unmatched bases: 4. CDR3 length equals 15 residues. The CDR3 nucleotides read TGCGCCAGCAGCCAGGAGACAGGGGCGAACACTGAAGCTTTCTTT. Translation gives CASSQETGANTEAFF.

The chain carries TRBV11-2 and TRBJ2-2; D remains ambiguous. Trimming cost V 5 bases and J 6 bases, with 10 bases left between them. The CDR3 extends over 13 amino acids. Germline CDR1 SGHAT, CDR2 FQNNGV. CDR3 residues: CASSPLASGELFF. The CDR3 DNA reads TGTGCCAGCAGCCCTTTAGCTTCCGGGGAGCTGTTTTTT.